These 12 T cell receptor beta chains came from one sample sequenced in a study of technical replicates of blood from a few donors. The method was immunoSEQ multiplex PCR; TCRdb's version includes in-frame clones alone and lacks a portion of them. The repertoire has more than 65,000 clones, just under 95% of them found once; the top ten carry 0.2% to 0.3%. The specimen sequenced was T cells isolated from PBMCs. The receptor set was obtained from a human donor in good health.

This chain joins TRBV7-9 and TRBJ2-3; TRBD2 agrees at 12 bases. The length of the CDR3 is 18 residues. Germline trimming cut 4 bases from V and 0 bases from J; bases unmatched to any gene: 8. Per germline, CDR1 SEHNR and CDR2 FQNEAQ (reference sequence). The CDR3 spells CASSWRTSGATSTDTQYF. As DNA, the CDR3 is TGTGCCAGCAGCTGGAGGACTAGCGGGGCTACTAGCACAGATACGCAGTATTTT.

The sample holds one count of this clone. The chain carries TRBV14 and TRBJ2-5; perhaps TRBD2 as D (6 bases). CDR1 is SGHDN and CDR2 is FVKESK in the germline V gene. Trimming stripped 0 bases from V and 1 base from J, with 15 bases between. This CDR3 region has 17 residues. CDR3 coding DNA: TGTGCCAGCAGCCAAGATAGCGGCAGGACCTTCCAAGAGACCCAGTACTTC. Translation gives CASSQDSGRTFQETQYF. The full variable domain, rest sourced from reference TRBV14 and TRBJ2-5, is EAGVTQFPSHSVIEKGQTVTLRCDPISGHDNLYWYRRVMGKEIKFLLHFVKESKQDESGMPNNRFLAERTGGTYSTLKVQPAELEDSGVYFCASSQDSGRTFQETQYFGPGTRLLVL.

The chain is built from TRBV10-3 and TRBJ2-5; 7 positions match TRBD1. Germline V gene sequence: CDR1 ENHRY, CDR2 SYGVKD. This CDR3 has 16 residues. After removal of 3 bases from V and 9 bases from J, the junction contained 16 bases not matched to a gene. This CDR3 reads CAISDPGTELGLAQYF. CDR3 DNA: TGTGCCATCAGTGATCCCGGGACAGAGCTGGGATTGGCCCAGTACTTC.

The gene calls are TRBV6-1 and TRBJ1-1; D gene ambiguous. V was shortened by 3 bases and J by 11 bases, with 13 bases between the two germline ends. The CDR3 runs 12 residues. In germline, CDR1 is MNHNS, CDR2 SASEGT. In DNA, the CDR3 is TGTGCCAGCAGTGACGGTGCGAGGGAGGCTTTCTTT. This gives the protein CASSDGAREAFF.

The chain has TRBV7-9 and TRBJ1-1; D ambiguous. Between the trimmed V and J ends, which lost 4 bases and 1 base, there was a span of 22 bases. The germline gives CDR1 SEHNR, CDR2 FQNEAQ (reference sequence). CDR3 length equals 18 residues. The CDR3 region is CASSSPPPSIVANTEAFF. Written as DNA, the CDR3 is TGTGCCAGCAGCTCACCGCCCCCCTCTATCGTCGCGAACACTGAAGCTTTCTTT.

The V call is TRBV19, the J call TRBJ2-1, with D hard to call. The CDR3 length is 12 residues. Germline lookup yields CDR1 LNHDA and CDR2 SQIVND (reference sequence). V was trimmed by 3 bases and J by 7 bases, leaving 7 bases between them. The CDR3 region has the DNA TGTGCCAGTAGTATTATCAGTAATGAGCAGTTCTTC. This translates into CASSIISNEQFF.

The chain is built from TRBV10-3 and TRBJ2-5; D is unresolved. Per germline, CDR1 ENHRY and CDR2 SYGVKD. Trimming cost V 10 bases and J 2 bases, with 11 bases left between them. The CDR3 consists of 12 residues. CDR3 sequence reads: CATRERQETQYF. CDR3 DNA sequence: TGTGCCACCCGAGAGAGACAAGAGACCCAGTACTTC.

The chain has TRBV30 and TRBJ1-2; weak D call: TRBD1 (5 bases). V was shortened by 0 bases and J by 2 bases, with 10 bases between the two germline ends. Germline V CDR1 and CDR2: GTSNPN, SVGIG (reference sequence). The CDR3 extends over 14 amino acids. As DNA, the CDR3 is TGTGCCTGGAGTGTACGCCACAGGAACTATGGCTACACCTTC. The encoded protein is CAWSVRHRNYGYTF. Filled out from reference TRBV30 and TRBJ1-2, the complete variable domain reads SQTIHQWPATLVQPVGSPLSLECTVEGTSNPNLYWYRQAAGRGLQLLFYSVGIGQISSEVPQNLSASRPQDRQFILSSKKLLLSDSGFYLCAWSVRHRNYGYTFGSGTRLTVV.

This chain uses TRBV7-8 with TRBJ2-5; D might be TRBD2 (6 bases). The CDR3 loop spans 16 amino acids. Germline V gene lookup returns CDR1 SGHVS and CDR2 FQNEAQ. Trimming removed 4 bases at V and 3 bases at J, with 18 bases between. This CDR3 is CASSSPLGLGKETQYF. CDR3 bases: TGTGCCAGCAGCTCCCCATTGGGACTGGGGAAAGAGACCCAGTACTTC.

V gene TRBV7-2 combines with J gene TRBJ1-5; D may be TRBD1 (5 bases). The CDR3 spans 15 residues. Looked up from germline, CDR1 is SGHTA and CDR2 is FQGNSA. V was trimmed by 6 bases and J by 2 bases, leaving 14 bases between them. In nucleotides, the CDR3 is TGTGCCAGCAGTTTTACGACAGCACGCAATCAGCCCCAGCATTTT. It is translated as CASSFTTARNQPQHF.

J is TRBJ1-5 and V is TRBV30, with D possibly TRBD1 on 6 matching bases. There are 14 residues in the CDR3. Germline CDR1 reads GTSNPN; CDR2 reads SVGIG (reference sequence). The V end lost 4 bases, the J end lost 3 bases, and 13 bases lay between the germline ends. The CDR3 region has the DNA TGTGCCTGGAACTTAAGGGGGTCCAATCAGCCCCAGCATTTT. Translating it yields CAWNLRGSNQPQHF.

The chain has TRBV6-1 and TRBJ1-5; no firm D call. With 1 base removed from V and 1 base from J, the gap between germline ends came to 17 bases. CDR3 length: 18 residues. The germline V gene encodes CDR1 MNHNS and CDR2 SASEGT. The DNA of the CDR3 is TGTGCCAGCAGTGAAGGGAGGTTAAACGAAGTGAGCAATCAGCCCCAGCATTTT. This translates into CASSEGRLNEVSNQPQHF.